Listed below are T cell receptor beta chains from one sample, sequenced in a study of T cell responses to AZD1222 COVID-19 vaccine. Using immunoSEQ multiplex PCR, the repertoire was profiled, and TCRdb retains in-frame clones only, with some absent. The sample consists of 90,000 or so clones, about nine tenths of them appearing once. This material consisted of peripheral blood, taken on day 0 of AZD1222 vaccination. Source of these receptors: an adult in good health. The CDR3 runs from the conserved cysteine through the conserved F or W. D genes are given only for firm matches. A row's size may be missing; if present it is once, few, many or a size class.

V gene,J gene,D gene,clone size,CDR3 protein,CDR3 DNA
TRBV18,TRBJ2-7,.,.,CASSPDGYRPSYEQYF,TGTGCCAGCTCACCAGATGGGTACAGGCCCTCCTACGAGCAGTACTTC
TRBV19,TRBJ2-1,TRBD2,.,CASSRSGMGNEQFF,TGTGCCAGTAGTCGCAGCGGGATGGGCAATGAGCAGTTCTTC
TRBV5-1,TRBJ1-1,.,.,CASSLAGNTEAFF,TGCGCCAGCAGCTTGGCGGGGAACACTGAAGCTTTCTTT
TRBV3-1/TRBV3-2,TRBJ2-2,TRBD1,.,CASSQEIRDRENTGELFF,TGTGCCAGCAGCCAAGAGATCCGGGACAGGGAGAACACCGGGGAGCTGTTTTTT
TRBV11-2,TRBJ1-6,TRBD1,.,CASSPALGTGNSPLHF,TGTGCCAGCAGCCCAGCACTCGGGACAGGGAATTCACCCCTCCACTTT
TRBV7-9,TRBJ1-1,.,once,CASRGHSIVSEAFF,TGTGCCAGCAGGGGCCACTCCATTGTTTCTGAAGCTTTCTTT
TRBV2,TRBJ2-2,.,once,CASDGGTNTGELFF,TGTGCCAGTGACGGGGGAACGAACACCGGGGAGCTGTTTTTT
TRBV12-5,TRBJ2-7,TRBD1,.,CASGLGQGAIYEQYF,TGTGCTAGTGGTTTGGGGCAGGGGGCAATCTACGAGCAGTACTTC
TRBV30,TRBJ1-5,.,once,CAWSSGDQPQHF,TGTGCCTGGAGCTCGGGCGATCAGCCCCAGCATTTT
TRBV7-6,TRBJ2-3,TRBD2,.,CASSLVSGTPTDTQYF,TGTGCCAGCAGCTTAGTTAGCGGGACTCCCACAGATACGCAGTATTTT
TRBV6-2/TRBV6-3,TRBJ2-7,TRBD2,.,CASSYLTSGLYEQYF,TGTGCCAGCAGTTATTTGACTAGCGGGCTCTACGAGCAGTACTTC
TRBV4-2,TRBJ1-1,.,few,CASSLDGNEAFF,TGTGCCAGCAGCCTAGACGGTAATGAAGCTTTCTTT
TRBV5-1,TRBJ2-7,TRBD2,.,CASSSESSGGNEQYF,TGCGCCAGCAGCTCAGAGTCTAGCGGGGGGAACGAGCAGTACTTC
TRBV9,TRBJ2-7,.,.,CASSVASGDTYEQYF,TGTGCCAGCAGCGTTGCCAGCGGGGACACCTACGAGCAGTACTTC
TRBV2,TRBJ2-5,TRBD2,.,CASSPTRREGGETQYF,TGTGCCAGCAGTCCTACTCGGCGGGAGGGGGGAGAGACCCAGTACTTC
TRBV19,TRBJ2-7,.,.,CASSMSGHSYEQYF,TGTGCCAGTAGTATGTCAGGGCACTCCTACGAGCAGTACTTC
TRBV29-1,TRBJ1-3,.,medium-sized,CSVVRTDGNTIYF,TGCAGCGTTGTACGGACGGATGGAAACACCATATATTTT
TRBV7-3,TRBJ2-3,TRBD1,.,CASSQFGTVSTDTQYF,TGTGCCAGCAGCCAGTTCGGGACAGTCAGTACAGATACGCAGTATTTT
TRBV19,TRBJ1-2,TRBD1,.,CASGTGGDTNYGYTF,TGTGCCAGCGGGACAGGGGGGGACACTAACTATGGCTACACCTTC
TRBV18,TRBJ2-7,.,.,CASSPNSYEQYF,TGTGCCAGCTCGCCCAATTCCTACGAGCAGTACTTC
TRBV7-3,TRBJ2-7,TRBD2,.,CASSFGGSGYEQYF,TGTGCCAGCAGCTTCGGCGGGAGTGGTTACGAGCAGTACTTC
TRBV6-5,TRBJ1-6,.,.,CASSFPGYNSPLHF,TGTGCCAGCAGTTTTCCGGGGTATAATTCACCCCTCCACTTT
TRBV6-1,TRBJ1-5,.,.,CASSEAPEPPQPQHF,TGTGCCAGCAGTGAAGCGCCAGAACCTCCTCAGCCCCAGCATTTT
TRBV15,TRBJ2-1,.,once,CATGGAHIFNEQFF,TGTGCCACAGGCGGTGCCCACATTTTCAATGAGCAGTTCTTC
TRBV25-1,TRBJ1-2,.,.,CASSVSGGNYGYTF,TGTGCCAGCAGTGTATCCGGGGGAAACTATGGCTACACCTTC
TRBV27,TRBJ2-6,.,.,CASSLAGSGANVLTF,TGTGCCAGCAGTTTAGCAGGGTCTGGGGCCAACGTCCTGACTTTC
TRBV7-8,TRBJ1-1,TRBD1,.,CASSDRDRGFFEAFF,TGTGCCAGCAGCGACCGGGACAGGGGGTTTTTTGAAGCTTTCTTT
TRBV19,TRBJ1-1,.,once,CASSIEGAKEAFF,TGTGCCAGTAGTATAGAAGGGGCCAAGGAAGCTTTCTTT
TRBV7-6,TRBJ2-5,TRBD2,.,CASSLGVAGNLGTQYF,TGTGCCAGCAGCTTAGGAGTAGCGGGCAACCTAGGGACCCAGTACTTC
TRBV6-1,TRBJ1-3,.,.,CASSELGFSGNTIYF,TGTGCCAGCAGTGAACTTGGCTTCTCTGGAAACACCATATATTTT
TRBV2,TRBJ1-6,.,.,CASSGRTGGPLNSPLHF,TGTGCCAGCAGTGGGAGGACTGGGGGACCGCTCAATTCACCCCTCCACTTT
TRBV12-3/TRBV12-4,TRBJ1-2,.,once,CASSLQENYGYTF,TGTGCCAGCAGTTTACAAGAAAACTATGGCTACACCTTC
TRBV4-3,TRBJ2-1,.,.,CASSPHLSREQFF,TGCGCCAGCAGCCCACACCTTAGCCGCGAGCAGTTCTTC
TRBV10-3,TRBJ2-1,.,.,CAISRKVDRAYNEQFF,TGTGCCATCAGTCGTAAGGTGGACAGAGCCTACAATGAGCAGTTCTTC
TRBV4-3,TRBJ2-1,.,.,CASSQDPPLEYNEQFF,TGCGCCAGCAGCCAAGACCCCCCACTAGAATACAATGAGCAGTTCTTC
TRBV4-2,TRBJ1-1,.,.,CASSQGSENTEAFF,TGTGCCAGCAGCCAGGGTTCGGAGAACACTGAAGCTTTCTTT
TRBV7-2,TRBJ1-5,.,.,CASSSGGGNQPQHF,TGTGCCAGCAGCTCGGGGGGAGGGAATCAGCCCCAGCATTTT
TRBV12-5,TRBJ2-1,.,once,CASGLVRDHYNEQFF,TGTGCTAGTGGTTTGGTACGGGACCACTACAATGAGCAGTTCTTC
TRBV5-5,TRBJ2-3,.,.,CASSLDPPTDTQYF,TGTGCCAGCAGCTTGGATCCCCCCACAGATACGCAGTATTTT
TRBV15,TRBJ1-1,TRBD1,.,CATSRPTGGTEAFF,TGTGCCACCAGCAGACCTACAGGGGGCACTGAAGCTTTCTTT
TRBV5-1,TRBJ2-7,.,.,CASSLTGFHEQYF,TGCGCCAGCAGCTTGACAGGGTTCCACGAGCAGTACTTC
TRBV30,TRBJ1-6,.,.,CAWNPLTDSPLHF,TGTGCCTGGAACCCCCTTACGGATTCACCCCTCCACTTT
TRBV5-1,TRBJ2-1,TRBD2,.,CASSGRAYNEQFF,TGCGCCAGCAGCGGGAGGGCCTACAATGAGCAGTTCTTC
TRBV5-1,TRBJ2-2,TRBD2,.,CASSGTTSGLGTGELFF,TGCGCCAGCAGCGGCACGACTAGCGGGTTGGGCACCGGGGAGCTGTTTTTT
TRBV27,TRBJ2-7,.,.,CASSPVFARGEQYF,TGTGCCAGCAGTCCGGTCTTCGCCAGGGGCGAGCAGTACTTC
TRBV5-1,TRBJ1-1,TRBD1,.,CASSRDSWNTEAFF,TGCGCCAGCAGCCGGGACAGCTGGAACACTGAAGCTTTCTTT
TRBV15,TRBJ1-6,.,once,CATSRDGGNSPLHF,TGTGCCACCAGCAGAGATGGGGGGAATTCACCCCTCCACTTT
TRBV6-4,TRBJ2-3,TRBD2,.,CASSELADSTDTQYF,TGTGCCAGCAGTGAACTAGCGGATAGCACAGATACGCAGTATTTT
TRBV5-1,TRBJ2-2,.,.,CASSVFSSAFTGELFF,TGCGCCAGCAGCGTATTTTCCAGCGCCTTCACCGGGGAGCTGTTTTTT
TRBV11-3,TRBJ2-2,.,.,CASGTQTGELFF,TGTGCCAGCGGCACCCAAACCGGGGAGCTGTTTTTT
TRBV19,TRBJ2-1,TRBD1,.,CASSLGQGWNEQFF,TGTGCCAGTAGTCTAGGACAGGGATGGAATGAGCAGTTCTTC
TRBV3-1/TRBV3-2,TRBJ2-1,.,few,CASSRGSSAYNEQFF,TGTGCCAGCAGCCGCGGATCTAGCGCCTACAATGAGCAGTTCTTC